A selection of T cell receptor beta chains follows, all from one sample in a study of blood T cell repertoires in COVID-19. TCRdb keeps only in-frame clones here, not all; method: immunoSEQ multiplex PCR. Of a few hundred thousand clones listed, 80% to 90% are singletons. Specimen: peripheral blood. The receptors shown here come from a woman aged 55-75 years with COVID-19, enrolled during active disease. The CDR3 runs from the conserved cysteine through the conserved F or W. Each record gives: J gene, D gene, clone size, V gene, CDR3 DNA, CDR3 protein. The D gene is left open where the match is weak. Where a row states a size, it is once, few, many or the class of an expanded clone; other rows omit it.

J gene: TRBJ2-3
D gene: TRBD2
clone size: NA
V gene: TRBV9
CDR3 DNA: TGTGCCAGCAGCGTAGGACTAGCGGGGGCCGTCACAGATACGCAGTATTTT
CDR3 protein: CASSVGLAGAVTDTQYF

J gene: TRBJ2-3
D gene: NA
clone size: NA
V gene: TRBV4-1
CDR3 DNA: TGCGCCAGCAGCCAAGATCCAGCCAGGTCCGATCCAGATACGCAGTATTTT
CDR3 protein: CASSQDPARSDPDTQYF

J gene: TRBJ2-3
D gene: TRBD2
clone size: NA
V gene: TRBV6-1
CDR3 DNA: TGTGCCAGCAGTGACCGGGGGGGCACAGATACGCAGTATTTT
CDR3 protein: CASSDRGGTDTQYF

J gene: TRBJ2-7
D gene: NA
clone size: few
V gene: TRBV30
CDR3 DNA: TGTGCCTGGAGTTGGGCACCGGCGATCGAGCAGTACTTC
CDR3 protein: CAWSWAPAIEQYF

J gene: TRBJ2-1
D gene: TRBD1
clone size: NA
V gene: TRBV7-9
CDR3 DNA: TGTGCCAGCAGCTTAGGGGCGTGGAGACAGGGGTCCTACAATGAGCAGTTCTTC
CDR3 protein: CASSLGAWRQGSYNEQFF

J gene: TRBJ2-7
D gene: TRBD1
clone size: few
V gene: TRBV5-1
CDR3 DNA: TGCGCCAGCAGCTTGGAGGGACAGGTTTTTTACGAGCAGTACTTC
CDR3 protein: CASSLEGQVFYEQYF

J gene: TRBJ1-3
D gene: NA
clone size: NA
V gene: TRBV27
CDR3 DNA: TGTGCCAGCAGTCCCCGGGGAGGGAGTGGAAACACCATATATTTT
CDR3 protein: CASSPRGGSGNTIYF

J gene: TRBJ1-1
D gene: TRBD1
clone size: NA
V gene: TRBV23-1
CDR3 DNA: TGCGCCAGCTCGGACAGGGCTGGCACTGAAGCTTTCTTT
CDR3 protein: CASSDRAGTEAFF

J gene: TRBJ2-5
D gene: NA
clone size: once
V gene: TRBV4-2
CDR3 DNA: TGTGCCAGCAGCCAAGGAGTACTTGAACAAGAGACCCAGTACTTC
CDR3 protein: CASSQGVLEQETQYF

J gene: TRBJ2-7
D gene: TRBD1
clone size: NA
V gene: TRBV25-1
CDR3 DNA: TGTGCCAGCGGGACAGGCACCCCCCGTGAGCAGTACTTC
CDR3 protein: CASGTGTPREQYF

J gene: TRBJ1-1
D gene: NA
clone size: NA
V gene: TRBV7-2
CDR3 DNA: TGTGCCAGCAGCTTAATGTCCTTGGCCACTGAAGCTTTCTTT
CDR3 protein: CASSLMSLATEAFF

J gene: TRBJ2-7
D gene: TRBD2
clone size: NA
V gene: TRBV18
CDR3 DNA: TGTGCCAGCTCACCCCGGACTAGCGGGGGGTCGGAGCAGTACTTC
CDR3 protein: CASSPRTSGGSEQYF

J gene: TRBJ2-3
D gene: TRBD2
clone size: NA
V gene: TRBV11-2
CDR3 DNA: TGTGCCAGCAGCTTAGGAGGGCACAGCGGGGGGGCCGGGGATACGCAGTATTTT
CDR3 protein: CASSLGGHSGGAGDTQYF

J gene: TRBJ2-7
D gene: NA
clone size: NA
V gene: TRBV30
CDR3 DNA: TGTGCCTGGAATCGCGCTGACAGGGACTTTTACGAGCAGTACTTC
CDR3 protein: CAWNRADRDFYEQYF

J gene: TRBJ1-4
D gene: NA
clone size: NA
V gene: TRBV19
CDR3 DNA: TGTGCCAGTAGTTTCCCGACAAAAACTAATGAAAAACTGTTTTTT
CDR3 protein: CASSFPTKTNEKLFF

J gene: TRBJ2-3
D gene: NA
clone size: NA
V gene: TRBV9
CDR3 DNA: TGTGCCAGCAGCGTAGTCGGGGGTACGCAGTATTTT
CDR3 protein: CASSVVGGTQYF

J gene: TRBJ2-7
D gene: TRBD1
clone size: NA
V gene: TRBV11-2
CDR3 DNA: TGTGCCAGCAGCTCAAGGACAGGGGGCTCCTACGAGCAGTACTTC
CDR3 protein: CASSSRTGGSYEQYF

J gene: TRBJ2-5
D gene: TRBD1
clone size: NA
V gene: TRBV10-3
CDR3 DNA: TGTGCCATCAGTGAGCAAGTCGGGACAGCGCAGACCCAGTACTTC
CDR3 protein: CAISEQVGTAQTQYF

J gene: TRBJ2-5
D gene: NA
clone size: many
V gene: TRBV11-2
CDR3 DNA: TGTGCCAGCAGCACTCTAGCGAAAGAGACCCAGTACTTC
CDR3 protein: CASSTLAKETQYF

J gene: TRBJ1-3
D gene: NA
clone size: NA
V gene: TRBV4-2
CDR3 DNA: TGTGCCAGCAGCCCAGAGACAGGTTCTCGCTCTGGAAACACCATATATTTT
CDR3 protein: CASSPETGSRSGNTIYF

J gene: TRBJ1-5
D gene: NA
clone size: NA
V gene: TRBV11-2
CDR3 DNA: TGTGCCAGCAGCTCTAGTAGCTCCCCCGGGGGGTTGAAGCCTCAGCCCCAGCATTTT
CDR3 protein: CASSSSSSPGGLKPQPQHF

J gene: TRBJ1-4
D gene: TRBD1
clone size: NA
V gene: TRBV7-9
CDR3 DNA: TGTGCCAGCAGCTTCCAGGGGGCCGGATTTGAACTGTTTTTT
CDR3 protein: CASSFQGAGFELFF

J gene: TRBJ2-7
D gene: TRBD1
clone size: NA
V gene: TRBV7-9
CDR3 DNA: TGTGCCAGCAGCCTCAAGACCAGGGGGCGGACCGGGTACGAGCAGTACTTC
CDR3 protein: CASSLKTRGRTGYEQYF

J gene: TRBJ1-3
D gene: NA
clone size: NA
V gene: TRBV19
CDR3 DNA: TGTGCCAGTAGTAGCACCGCCGGGACACCTACACTCCCTGGCTCTGGAAACACCATATATTTT
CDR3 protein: CASSSTAGTPTLPGSGNTIYF

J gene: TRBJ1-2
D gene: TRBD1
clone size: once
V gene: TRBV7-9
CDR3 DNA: TGTGCCAGCAGCCCATCGACAGGGAACTATGGCTACACCTTC
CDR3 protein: CASSPSTGNYGYTF

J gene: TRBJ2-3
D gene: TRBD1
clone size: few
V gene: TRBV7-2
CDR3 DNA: TGTGCCAGCAGCAAGGGACAGGGGGCGGCAGATACGCAGTATTTT
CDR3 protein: CASSKGQGAADTQYF

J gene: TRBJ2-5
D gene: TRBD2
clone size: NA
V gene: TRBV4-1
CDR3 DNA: TGCGCCAGCAGCCAAGACGCTAGCGGCCGGTACCAAGAGACCCAGTACTTC
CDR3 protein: CASSQDASGRYQETQYF

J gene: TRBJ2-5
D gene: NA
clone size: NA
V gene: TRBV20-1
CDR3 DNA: TGCACCGCGAGGCTCGATTTAAACCAGTACTTC
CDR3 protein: CTARLDLNQYF

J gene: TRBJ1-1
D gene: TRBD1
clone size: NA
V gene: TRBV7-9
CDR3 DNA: TGTGCCAGCAGCCCGGACAGGGGGGACACTGAAGCTTTCTTT
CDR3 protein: CASSPDRGDTEAFF

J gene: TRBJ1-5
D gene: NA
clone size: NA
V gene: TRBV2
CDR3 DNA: TGTGCCAGCAGTCGTACAGGGTTGTATCAGCCCCAGCATTTT
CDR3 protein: CASSRTGLYQPQHF

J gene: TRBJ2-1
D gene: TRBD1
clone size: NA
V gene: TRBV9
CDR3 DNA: TGTGCCAGCAGCGTAGATATAGGGGGCACCCTCTACAATGAGCAGTTCTTC
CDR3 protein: CASSVDIGGTLYNEQFF

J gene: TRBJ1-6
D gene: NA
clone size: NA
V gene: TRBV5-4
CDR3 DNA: TGTGCCAGCAGCTTGGCCAGTCAGGGGTATTCACCCCTCCACTTT
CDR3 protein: CASSLASQGYSPLHF

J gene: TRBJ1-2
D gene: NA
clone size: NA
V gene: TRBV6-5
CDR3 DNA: TGTGCCAGCAGTCTATCCAGGGGTATCTATGGCTACACCTTC
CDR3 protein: CASSLSRGIYGYTF

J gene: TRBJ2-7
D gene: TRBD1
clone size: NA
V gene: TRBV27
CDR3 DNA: TGTGCCAGCAGTACACAGGGGAACGGCGAGCAGTACTTC
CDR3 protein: CASSTQGNGEQYF

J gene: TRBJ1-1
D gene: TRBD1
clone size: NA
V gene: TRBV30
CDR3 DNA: TGTGCCTGGAGTACCGGACAGGGGGCAAATACTGAAGCTTTCTTT
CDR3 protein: CAWSTGQGANTEAFF

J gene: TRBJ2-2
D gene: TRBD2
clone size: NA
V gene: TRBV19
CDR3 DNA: TGTGCCAGTAGTACCTTATCTAGCGGGGGGGCCTCCGGGGAGCTGTTTTTT
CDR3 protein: CASSTLSSGGASGELFF

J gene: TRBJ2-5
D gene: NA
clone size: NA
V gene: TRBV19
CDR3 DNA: TGTGCCAGTAGTATCGCGGGGCAAGAGACCCAGTACTTC
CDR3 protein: CASSIAGQETQYF

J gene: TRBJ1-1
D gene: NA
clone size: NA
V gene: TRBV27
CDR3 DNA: TGTGCCAGCAGTTCATACATGGTAAACACTGAAGCTTTCTTT
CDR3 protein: CASSSYMVNTEAFF

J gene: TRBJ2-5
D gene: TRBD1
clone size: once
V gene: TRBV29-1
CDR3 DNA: TGCAGCGGTACAGGGGGCCAAGAGACCCAGTACTTC
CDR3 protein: CSGTGGQETQYF

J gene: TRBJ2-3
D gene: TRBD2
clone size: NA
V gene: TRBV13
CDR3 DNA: TGTGCCAGCAGCCCCGCGGGGGAGCAGACCACAGATACGCAGTATTTT
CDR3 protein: CASSPAGEQTTDTQYF

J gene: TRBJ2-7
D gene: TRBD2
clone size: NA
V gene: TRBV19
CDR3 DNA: TGTGCCAGTAGTTACACGGGGGGGCCCTACGAGCAGTACTTC
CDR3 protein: CASSYTGGPYEQYF

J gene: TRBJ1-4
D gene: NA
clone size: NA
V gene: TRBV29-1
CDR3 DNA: TGCAGCGCCGAGGAAAAACTGTTTTTT
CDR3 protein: CSAEEKLFF